This entry features one T cell receptor beta chain sequence. Within the sample, other DNA sequences also encode this same CDR3. The data derive from a study of blood T cell repertoires in COVID-19. Turning to the study itself: Specimens from acute and convalescent COVID-19 originated in the United States, Italy and Spain. The analysed material was cDNA or gDNA that came from T cells, B-cell-depleted T cells, or PBMCs.

Followed over time, Seattle patients had been enrolled while infection was active. As handled by the study authors: Cell counts per sample came from amplifying reference gene primers. The data were produced by immunoSEQ multiplex PCR, yet TCRdb's version contains in-frame clones alone and is incomplete. V and J calls and clone size are those listed in that table; D and trimming were worked out from the DNA. This sample has approximately 92,000 clones, with roughly nine tenths found just once. Source material: peripheral blood. The sequence was obtained from a woman in her sixties with COVID-19, enrolled during active disease.

DNA for the CDR3: TGTGCCAGCAGCTTAGGAGGTCTAGGCACTGAAGCTTTCTTT. It translates to CASSLGGLGTEAFF. The J gene is TRBJ1-1, the V gene TRBV5-6; D unclear. The CDR3 has 14 residues. Germline V gene data show CDR1 as SGHDT and CDR2 as YYEEEE. V lost 2 bases and J lost 4, with 12 bases in between.